These T cell receptor beta chains were read from a single sample in a study of post-analysis software for immune sequencing data. TCRdb re-derived calls from the PCR reads in MiXCR, one entry per CDR3 protein. The table lists fewer than 900,000 distinct CDR3 sequences, just over 45% of them singletons. The sequenced sample was blood. These receptors were collected from a girl aged 5 to 17 with multiple sclerosis. The CDR3 runs from the conserved cysteine through the conserved F or W. The D gene is left open where the match is weak. Some rows mark clone size as missing; the rest say once, few, many or name a class of expanded clone.

v_gene,abundance,d_gene,j_gene,CDR3nt,CDR3aa
TRBV5-4,few,.,TRBJ2-7,TGTGCCACCTCCATAGGCCCCTCCTACGAGCAGTACTTC,CATSIGPSYEQYF
TRBV3-1,.,TRBD2,TRBJ2-6,TGTGCCAGCAGCCCCGGGACTAGCGGGCGCTCTGGGGCCAACGTCCTGACTTTC,CASSPGTSGRSGANVLTF
TRBV10-3,.,TRBD2,TRBJ2-7,TGTGCCATCAGTGGGGGCTCGACTAGCGGGAGCATTACCGAGCAGTACTTC,CAISGGSTSGSITEQYF
TRBV24-1,few,.,TRBJ2-7,TGTGCCACCAGTGATTCGGTTCGTGCACCCTACGAGCAGTACTTC,CATSDSVRAPYEQYF
TRBV6-6,few,.,TRBJ1-2,TGTGCCAGCAGTCAGGGGTCGTTCCGCTATGGCTACACCTTC,CASSQGSFRYGYTF
TRBV20-1,.,.,TRBJ1-1,TGCAGTGCTAGAGAGGACCTGAACACTGAAGCTTTCTTT,CSAREDLNTEAFF
TRBV3-1,.,.,TRBJ2-7,TGTGCCAGCAGCCAAGATAGCACTAGCAGGCTAAGGTCCTACGAGCAGTACTTC,CASSQDSTSRLRSYEQYF
TRBV12-3/TRBV12-4,few,.,TRBJ1-1,TGTGCCAGCAGTTTGGGGGGCCTCCGGGACACTGAAGCTTTCTTT,CASSLGGLRDTEAFF
TRBV6-1,.,.,TRBJ2-1,TGTGCCGGCAGTGAAGAGTTGACTCGGGGTAATGAGCAGTTCTTC,CAGSEELTRGNEQFF
TRBV5-1,.,TRBD2,TRBJ2-2,TGCGCCAGCAGCTTTTTGGGACTAGCGAACACCGGGGAGCTGTTTTTT,CASSFLGLANTGELFF
TRBV10-3,few,TRBD2,TRBJ2-3,TGTGCCATCAGTGAAGTAGCGGGAGGCACAGATACGCAGTATTTT,CAISEVAGGTDTQYF
TRBV12-3/TRBV12-4,few,TRBD1,TRBJ1-1,TGTGCCAGCAGTTTAGCCTTGGGACAGGGATCCACTGAAGCTTTCTTT,CASSLALGQGSTEAFF
TRBV11-2,few,TRBD2,TRBJ2-1,TGTGCCAGCAGCTTAGATAACGAGCGGGAGGGCCGCAATGAGCAGTTCTTC,CASSLDNEREGRNEQFF
TRBV12-3/TRBV12-4,many,.,TRBJ2-7,TGTGCCAGCAGTTCGTCGTGGGTCGCTGTCTACGAGCAGTACTTC,CASSSSWVAVYEQYF
TRBV25-1,.,.,TRBJ1-2,TGTGCCTGCAGTCGGGAGGGAGCTAACTATGGCTACACCTTC,CACSREGANYGYTF
TRBV11-1,.,TRBD2,TRBJ2-1,TGTGCCAGCAGCGAGCAGGGGACTAGCCCCTACAATGAGCAGTTCTTC,CASSEQGTSPYNEQFF
TRBV4-2,.,.,TRBJ1-6,TGTGCCAGCAGCCTTAACAGGGTGTCACCCCCCCACTTT,CASSLNRVSPPHF
TRBV2,.,.,TRBJ2-1,TGTGCCAGCCTCCGGGACCAGAACAATGAGCAGTTCTTC,CASLRDQNNEQFF
TRBV7-3,few,.,TRBJ2-7,TGTGCCAGCAGCTTGAATCCGAGCGGGCGCAGCTCCTACGAGCAGTACTTC,CASSLNPSGRSSYEQYF
TRBV29-1,.,.,TRBJ1-2,TGCAGCACATCGGGGTCCGGGGACGTCTATGGCTACACCTTC,CSTSGSGDVYGYTF
TRBV12-3/TRBV12-4,few,.,TRBJ2-7,TGTGCCAGCAGTTTACGGGCGGACAACTACGAGCAGTACTTC,CASSLRADNYEQYF
TRBV25-1,few,TRBD2,TRBJ2-3,TGTGCCAGCAGTGAATCTTTTCTAGCGGGAGGGCATAGAGATACGCAGTATTTT,CASSESFLAGGHRDTQYF
TRBV15,.,TRBD2,TRBJ2-7,TGTGCCACCAGCAGTAGCGGGATAAACGAGCAGTACTTC,CATSSSGINEQYF
TRBV5-5,.,TRBD1,TRBJ2-7,TGTGCCAGCAGCCACAGGGGGGACCTCTACGAGCAGTACTTC,CASSHRGDLYEQYF
TRBV20-1,.,TRBD1,TRBJ1-4,TGCAGTGCGATAACCCCGGACAGGGAGCAGGAAAAACTGTTTTTT,CSAITPDREQEKLFF
TRBV7-8,.,TRBD1,TRBJ2-3,TGTGCCAGCAGTTCCCCGGGACAGGGGAGCACAGATACGCAGTATTTT,CASSSPGQGSTDTQYF
TRBV20-1,.,.,TRBJ1-2,TGCAGTGCTAGAGGGGGAATGGGTGCAGCAGGATATGGCTACACCTTC,CSARGGMGAAGYGYTF
TRBV14,few,TRBD1,TRBJ1-4,TGTGCCAGCAGCCAAGGCCTACAGGGGCCAAATGAAAAACTGTTTTTT,CASSQGLQGPNEKLFF
TRBV28,.,.,TRBJ2-7,TGTGCCAGCAGTTCGGGGACCCGGTTCTCCTACGAGCAGTACTTC,CASSSGTRFSYEQYF
TRBV6-6,few,TRBD1,TRBJ2-7,TGTGCCAGCAGTTACCCGGGACAGGGGACTTACGAGCAGTACTTC,CASSYPGQGTYEQYF
TRBV4-2,.,.,TRBJ1-5,TGTGCCAGCAGCCAAGAAATGGGGACTTGGCCCCAGCATTTT,CASSQEMGTWPQHF
TRBV7-2,few,TRBD2,TRBJ2-3,TGTGCCAGCAGCGTATTAGCGGGAGTTGGAGATACGCAGTATTTT,CASSVLAGVGDTQYF
TRBV27,.,TRBD2,TRBJ2-1,TGTGCCAGCAGTCCCTGGGGGGCGGGAGGGCCGAATGAGCAGTTCTTC,CASSPWGAGGPNEQFF
TRBV5-1,many,.,TRBJ2-5,TGCGCCAGCAGCTCTAACACCGGGTCGCAAGAGACCCAGTACTTC,CASSSNTGSQETQYF
TRBV5-1,.,.,TRBJ2-7,TGCGCCAGCAGCGACGGCTCCCTGGAGTACTTC,CASSDGSLEYF
TRBV7-9,.,.,TRBJ2-3,TGTGCCAGCAGCCGAGCGGCGGGGAGGGATACGCAGTATTTT,CASSRAAGRDTQYF
TRBV12-3/TRBV12-4,.,TRBD2,TRBJ2-1,TGTGCCAGCAGTTTAGCCGGTGTCTGGCGGGAGCTTTTGTCCTACAATGAGCAGTTCTTC,CASSLAGVWRELLSYNEQFF
TRBV12-3/TRBV12-4,once,TRBD2,TRBJ2-1,TGTGCCAGCAGCCGGACTAGCGGGAGCTCACATGAGCAGTTCTTC,CASSRTSGSSHEQFF
TRBV28,.,TRBD1,TRBJ1-2,TGTGCCAGCAGTCCCTCCGGGACAGGGTTTGGCTACACCTTC,CASSPSGTGFGYTF
TRBV6-5,.,.,TRBJ2-5,TGTGCCAGCAGTCCCCGGGGTGAAGAGGCCCAGTACTTC,CASSPRGEEAQYF
TRBV29-1,.,TRBD2,TRBJ2-7,TGCAGCGTTGCCACTAGCGGGAGTTACGAGCAGTACTTC,CSVATSGSYEQYF
TRBV29-1,.,.,TRBJ2-1,TGCAGCGTTGTTCCGCAGCAGGATGAGCAGTTCTTC,CSVVPQQDEQFF
TRBV20-1,few,TRBD2,TRBJ2-5,TGCAGTGCTAGGCTGACTAGCGGTCAAGAGACCCAGTACTTC,CSARLTSGQETQYF
TRBV5-1,.,TRBD1,TRBJ2-5,TGCGCCAGCAGCACCACGGGACAGGGTGCAGGCGCGCAGTACTTC,CASSTTGQGAGAQYF
TRBV5-6,.,TRBD1,TRBJ2-5,TGTGCCAGCAGCCTGACAGGGGATATGATAGGAGAGACCCAGTACTTC,CASSLTGDMIGETQYF
TRBV20-1,.,TRBD2,TRBJ2-1,TGCAGTGCTAAGCTAGCGGGAGTCGATGAGCAGTTCTTC,CSAKLAGVDEQFF
TRBV27,.,TRBD1,TRBJ1-4,TGTGCCAGCACCTCGGGACAGCTCAATGAAAAACTGTTTTTT,CASTSGQLNEKLFF
TRBV7-2,few,TRBD2,TRBJ2-4,TGTGCCAGCAGCCCCGATGCGGCAGCGGGAGGAACCAAAAACATTCAGTACTTC,CASSPDAAAGGTKNIQYF
TRBV6-5,.,.,TRBJ1-1,TGTGCCAGCAGTTACTTGACTCAGGGTAACACTGAAGCTTTCTTT,CASSYLTQGNTEAFF
TRBV28,few,TRBD1,TRBJ2-7,TGTGCCAGCAGTTCAGGGGGACAGCAATTTTACGAGCAGTACTTC,CASSSGGQQFYEQYF
TRBV7-6,.,.,TRBJ2-7,TGTGCCAGCAGCCCCCGGGAAGTCTACGAGCAGTACTTC,CASSPREVYEQYF
TRBV20-1,few,.,TRBJ2-3,TGCAGTGCTAGCACAGGAGGACTAAGCACAGATACGCAGTATTTT,CSASTGGLSTDTQYF
TRBV12-3/TRBV12-4,.,TRBD2,TRBJ2-2,TGTGCCAGCAGTTTTACGACTAGCGGATTATCGGGCACCGGGGAGCTGTTTTTT,CASSFTTSGLSGTGELFF